This T cell receptor (beta chain) originates from a study of T cell responses to AZD1222 COVID-19 vaccine. Study-wide points: Most donors were white British and more were female, and clonal diversity was possibly underestimated. Repertoires were obtained solely post-peak T cell response. Among those given AZD1222, only six were seropositive at baseline.

Remarks on this clone: Its cognate antigen is unknown.

Whether given at about 4 or about 12 weeks, second doses were pooled. Here immunoSEQ multiplex PCR was the method, and the copy in TCRdb shows in-frame clones only, minus some. The sample contains under 150,000 clones, roughly 90% of which appear only once. Trimming shortened V by 5 bases and J by 4 bases, and 14 bases separated the two germline ends. The V gene's germline CDR1 is LGHNT and CDR2 FRNRAP. CDR3 length: 14 residues. J is TRBJ1-1 and V is TRBV12-5; D is perhaps TRBD1 (5 bases). This receptor was identified in an adult who received the AZD1222 COVID-19 vaccine. Sequencing was performed on peripheral blood, taken 28 days after the second AZD1222 dose. The CDR3 sequence: CASGGTARSTEAFF. The CDR3 DNA sequence: TGTGCTAGTGGTGGGACCGCTCGGAGCACTGAAGCTTTCTTT. The full variable domain, completed using reference TRBV12-5 and TRBJ1-1, is DARVTQTPRHKVTEMGQEVTMRCQPILGHNTVFWYRQTMMQGLELLAYFRNRAPLDDSGMPKDRFSAEMPDATLATLKIQPSEPRDSAVYFCASGGTARSTEAFFGQGTRLTVV.